This T cell receptor beta chain was retrieved from a study of CD8 T cells in Susac syndrome. The wider study: Treatment at blood withdrawal was none, corticosteroids, or intravenous immunoglobulin alone in Susac syndrome patients. Findings and limits, study-wide: An acknowledgment was made by the study that its TCR sequencing and HLA analysis involved relatively few individuals.

V was clipped by 6 bases and J by 6 bases; unmatched bases: 5. The CDR3 loop spans 14 amino acids. The V gene's germline CDR1 is DFQATT and CDR2 SNEGSKA (reference sequence). The RNA input was about 0.45 to 1 ug, and it was reverse transcribed with random hexamers. It was immunoSEQ multiplex PCR that amplified TCR beta CDR3 across 54 Vbeta and 13 Jbeta. TCRdb analysed the immunoSEQ multiplex PCR reads with MiXCR anew, one entry per CDR3 protein. The sample consists of some 180,000 distinct CDR3 sequences, around 94% of them appearing once. As to this clonotype: Antigen: not known.

The chain has TRBV20-1 and TRBJ2-1, with TRBD2 matching over 13 bases. The clonotype was recovered from a human donor with Susac syndrome. The sequenced sample was CD4+ T cells from PBMCs. CDR3 sequence (DNA): TGCAGTGCCCCCGGGACTAGCGGGGCCAATGAGCAGTTCTTC. Translation gives CSAPGTSGANEQFF.